The 20 T cell receptor beta chains reported below all come from one sample, sequenced in a study of blood T cell repertoires in COVID-19. The data were produced by immunoSEQ multiplex PCR, yet TCRdb's version contains in-frame clones alone and is incomplete. The sample lists under 300,000 clones; around 84% were seen once. The sequenced sample was PBMCs or T cells enriched from blood (not recorded which). These TCRs come from a young man who had recovered from COVID-19.

J is TRBJ2-1 and V is TRBV2; 7 nucleotides agree with TRBD1. Germline-derived CDR1 and CDR2 are SNHLY and FYNNEI. J lost 7 bases, V lost 6 bases, and 9 bases had no gene match. The CDR3 is 14 amino acids. DNA for the CDR3: TGTGCCAGCAGATACACAGGGGAGTGGAATGAGCAGTTCTTC. Protein product: CASRYTGEWNEQFF.

The chain has TRBV7-2 and TRBJ2-3; no clear D. The CDR3 runs 12 residues. CDR1 and CDR2 (germline): SGHTA, FQGNSA. V gave up 5 bases and J gave up 3 bases, with 6 bases separating them. The CDR3 nucleotides are TGTGCCAGCAGCCTCTTTACAGATACGCAGTATTTT. Amino acid sequence: CASSLFTDTQYF.

Here the CDR3 DNA reads TGTGCCACCAGCGATTACAGGGGGTACACTGAAGCTTTCTTT. This sequence encodes CATSDYRGYTEAFF. The V gene is TRBV15, the J gene TRBJ1-1; 8 bases agree with TRBD1. V shed 5 bases and J 3 bases; nucleotides not matched to a gene: 5. This CDR3 has 14 amino acids. In germline, CDR1 is LNHNV, CDR2 YYDKDF (reference sequence).

V and J are TRBV3-1 (or the pseudogene TRBV3-2) and TRBJ2-7; D gene uncertain. The CDR3 runs to 12 residues. Germline V CDR1 and CDR2: LGHDT, YNNKEL (reference sequence). V gave up 3 bases and J gave up 1 base, with 4 bases separating them. Here the CDR3 DNA reads TGTGCCAGCAGCCATCGGTCCTACGAGCAGTACTTC. It is translated as CASSHRSYEQYF.

The chain links TRBV5-5 to TRBJ2-7, with D perhaps matching TRBD2 (5 bases). V was shortened by 0 bases and J by 0 bases, with 10 bases between the two germline ends. The CDR3 is 15 residues long. Germline assignment: CDR1 SGHKS and CDR2 YYEKEE (reference sequence). CDR3 bases: TGTGCCAGCAGCTTGGAGCGGACCGACTCCTACGAGCAGTACTTC. Translating it yields CASSLERTDSYEQYF.

This rearrangement joins TRBV3-1 (or the pseudogene TRBV3-2) to TRBJ2-1, with 8 bases aligning to TRBD1. The length of the CDR3 is 14 residues. V was clipped by 3 bases and J by 8 bases; unmatched bases: 6. From germline, CDR1 is LGHDT and CDR2 YNNKEL (reference sequence). CDR3 loop: CASSHAGQGHEQFF. CDR3 DNA sequence: TGTGCCAGCAGCCATGCTGGACAGGGCCATGAGCAGTTCTTC.

This rearrangement joins TRBV2 to TRBJ2-7; possibly TRBD2 for D (6 bases). Per the germline V gene, CDR1 is SNHLY and CDR2 is FYNNEI. CDR3 length: 15 amino acids. Trimming shortened V by 5 bases and J by 3 bases, and 17 bases separated the two germline ends. DNA of the CDR3: TGTGCCAGCAGTCCGTTTGCGGGACCCAACTACGAGCAGTACTTC. It codes for CASSPFAGPNYEQYF.

The genes are TRBV10-3 and TRBJ2-4, with TRBD2 matching 7 bases. The V segment lost 6 bases and the J segment 7 bases; nucleotides outside the gene matches: 9. From germline, CDR1 is ENHRY and CDR2 SYGVKD. The CDR3 sequence is 14 residues long. The CDR3 DNA sequence: TGTGCCATCAGGGGGGGGAAGGAAAACAACATTCAGTACTTC. This gives the protein CAIRGGKENNIQYF.

The chain carries TRBV24-1 and TRBJ2-7; tentative D call: TRBD2 (5 bases). Germline CDR1 KGHDR, CDR2 SFDVKD. V was pared by 0 bases and J by 3 bases, with 5 bases between. The CDR3 runs 13 residues. CDR3 protein: CATSDLRGYEQYF. CDR3 DNA sequence: TGTGCCACCAGTGATTTGCGGGGCTACGAGCAGTACTTC.

The table lists this clone with a count of one. The chain carries TRBV24-1 and TRBJ1-5, with 7 bases that match TRBD1. CDR3 length: 15 amino acids. CDR1 and CDR2 (germline): KGHDR, SFDVKD. The V gene end was trimmed by 3 bases and the J gene end by 5 bases; junction bases not matched to a gene: 6. CDR3 bases: TGTGCCACCAGTGATGCGGGACAGACGGATCAGCCCCAGCATTTT. The encoded protein is CATSDAGQTDQPQHF.

This chain connects TRBV24-1 to TRBJ2-3; TRBD2 matches at 7 bases. CDR3 length equals 16 residues. Germline V lookup: CDR1 KGHDR, CDR2 SFDVKD. The junction had 6 bases not matched to a gene; V was cut back by 3 bases and J by 1 base. The CDR3 loop is CATSDGTRGGTDTQYF. The CDR3 region has the DNA TGTGCCACCAGTGATGGGACCCGGGGGGGCACAGATACGCAGTATTTT.

The genes are TRBV27 and TRBJ2-2; TRBD1 aligns across 7 bases. Losses at the gene ends were 0 bases for V and 7 bases for J; bases not matched to a gene: 8. CDR1 and CDR2 (germline): MNHEY, SMNVEV (reference sequence). The CDR3 is made up of 16 amino acids. The CDR3 DNA reads TGTGCCAGCAGTTTATCGTTAGAGGGGGCGATCGGGGAGCTGTTTTTT. This encodes CASSLSLEGAIGELFF.

This clone has just one count. V usage is TRBV7-9 and J usage is TRBJ1-1; the D is unclear. Trimming took 2 bases from V and 0 from J, leaving 7 bases between them. Germline V gives CDR1 SEHNR, CDR2 FQNEAQ (reference sequence). CDR3 length equals 14 residues. CDR3 sequence: CASSLQTMNTEAFF. In nucleotides, the CDR3 is TGTGCCAGCAGCTTACAAACAATGAACACTGAAGCTTTCTTT.

The chain uses TRBV30 and TRBJ1-1; D remains ambiguous. V was shortened by 7 bases and J by 4 bases, with 16 bases between the two germline ends. CDR1 and CDR2 from the germline V gene are GTSNPN and SVGIG (reference sequence). The CDR3 consists of 13 residues. CDR3 in amino acids: CASPDPAGTEAFF. CDR3 nucleotide sequence: TGTGCCTCCCCGGACCCGGCGGGCACTGAAGCTTTCTTT.

CDR3 residues: CASRGQVRSSYEQYF. In DNA form, the CDR3 reads TGTGCCAGCAGAGGACAGGTTAGGAGCTCCTACGAGCAGTACTTC. The J gene is TRBJ2-7, the V gene TRBV6-5; 7 nucleotides agree with TRBD1. Germline V gene data show CDR1 as MNHEY and CDR2 as SVGAGI. V trimming: 6 bases; J trimming: 0 bases; junction bases outside the gene matches: 8. The CDR3 is made up of 15 amino acids.

The DNA of the CDR3 is TGTGCCAGCAGTTATGCCGGGGAGCTGTTTTTT. Protein: CASSYAGELFF. The genes are TRBV2 and TRBJ2-2; D not certain. Germline CDR1 SNHLY, CDR2 FYNNEI. V lost 5 bases to trimming and J lost 6 bases, with 4 bases between them. There are 11 residues in the CDR3.

The chain has TRBV9 and TRBJ1-2, with 7 bases that match TRBD1. The V and J ends lost 2 bases and 3 bases, in that order; junction bases with no gene match: 4. This CDR3 has 14 residues. CDR1 is SGDLS, CDR2 YYNGEE, per germline. This CDR3 reads CASSVEQGDYGYTF. The CDR3 bases are TGTGCCAGCAGCGTCGAGCAGGGGGACTATGGCTACACCTTC.

The chain uses TRBV11-2 and TRBJ1-2; D might be TRBD1 (6 bases). Germline CDR1 reads SGHAT; CDR2 reads FQNNGV. The length of the CDR3 is 14 residues. The ends were cut back, 0 bases at V and 6 bases at J, with 11 bases in the middle. DNA for the CDR3: TGTGCCAGCAGCTTAGATAGGGGGGGCGATGGCTACACCTTC. Translated, it gives CASSLDRGGDGYTF.

The chain links TRBV7-9 to TRBJ2-3, with D possibly TRBD2 on 5 matching bases. This CDR3 region has 15 residues. Germline V gene data show CDR1 as SEHNR and CDR2 as FQNEAQ (reference sequence). Trimming removed 2 bases at V and 6 bases at J, with 15 bases between. The CDR3 DNA reads TGTGCCAGCAGCTTATTCAGCGGCCCCCGGGATACGCAGTATTTT. Its protein is CASSLFSGPRDTQYF.

The chain couples TRBV5-6 to TRBJ2-7, with TRBD1 as a possible D gene (6 bases). This CDR3 is 15 amino acids long. Trimming left V 7 bases short and J 2 bases short, with 19 bases between. CDR1 is SGHDT, CDR2 YYEEEE, per germline. CDR3 protein: CASAKVGQTTYEQYF. For the CDR3, the DNA is TGTGCCAGCGCGAAGGTCGGACAGACTACCTACGAGCAGTACTTC.